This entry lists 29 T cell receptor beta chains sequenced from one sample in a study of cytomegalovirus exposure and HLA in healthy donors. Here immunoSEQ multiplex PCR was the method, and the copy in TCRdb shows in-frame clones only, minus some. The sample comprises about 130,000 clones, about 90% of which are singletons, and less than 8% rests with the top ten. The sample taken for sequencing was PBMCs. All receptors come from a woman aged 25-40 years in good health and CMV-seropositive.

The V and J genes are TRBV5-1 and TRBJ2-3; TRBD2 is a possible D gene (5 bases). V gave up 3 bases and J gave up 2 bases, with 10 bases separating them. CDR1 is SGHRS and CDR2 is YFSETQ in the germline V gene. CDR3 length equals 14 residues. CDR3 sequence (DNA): TGCGCCAGCAGCTCGCAGACTACCACAGATACGCAGTATTTT. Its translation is CASSSQTTTDTQYF.

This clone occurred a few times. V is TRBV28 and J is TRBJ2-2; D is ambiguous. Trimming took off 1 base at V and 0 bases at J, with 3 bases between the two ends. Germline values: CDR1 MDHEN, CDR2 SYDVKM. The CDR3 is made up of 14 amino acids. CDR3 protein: CASSLLANTGELFF. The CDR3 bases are TGTGCCAGCAGTTTATTAGCGAACACCGGGGAGCTGTTTTTT.

CDR3 sequence (DNA): TGTGCCAGCTCTAGGGACATATCCTCCGCCGAGCAGTACTTC. The encoded protein is CASSRDISSAEQYF. The rearrangement joins TRBV28 to TRBJ2-7, with D tentatively TRBD1 (6 bases). Looked up from germline, CDR1 is MDHEN and CDR2 is SYDVKM. The CDR3 extends over 14 amino acids. V was cut by 8 bases and J by 6 bases, with 20 bases left in between.

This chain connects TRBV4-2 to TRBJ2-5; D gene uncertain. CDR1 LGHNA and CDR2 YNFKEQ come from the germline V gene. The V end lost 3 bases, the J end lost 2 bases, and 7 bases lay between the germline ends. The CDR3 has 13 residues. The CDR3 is CASSQLKQETQYF. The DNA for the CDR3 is TGTGCCAGCAGCCAGCTAAAGCAAGAGACCCAGTACTTC.

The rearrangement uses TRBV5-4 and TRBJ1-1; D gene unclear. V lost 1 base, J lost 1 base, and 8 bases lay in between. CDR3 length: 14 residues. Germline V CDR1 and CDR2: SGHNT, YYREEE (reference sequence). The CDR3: CASSLQAGNTEAFF. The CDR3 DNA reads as TGTGCCAGCAGCTTGCAGGCGGGGAACACTGAAGCTTTCTTT.

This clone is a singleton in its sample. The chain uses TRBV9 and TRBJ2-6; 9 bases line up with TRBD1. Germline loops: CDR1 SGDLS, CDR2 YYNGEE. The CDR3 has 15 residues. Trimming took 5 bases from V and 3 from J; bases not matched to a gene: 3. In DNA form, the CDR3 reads TGTGCCAGCAGGGGACAGGGTGATGGGGCCAACGTCCTGACTTTC. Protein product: CASRGQGDGANVLTF.

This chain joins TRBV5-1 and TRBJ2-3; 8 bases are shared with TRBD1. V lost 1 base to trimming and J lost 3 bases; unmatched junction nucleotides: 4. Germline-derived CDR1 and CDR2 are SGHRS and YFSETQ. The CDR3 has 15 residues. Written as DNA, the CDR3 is TGCGCCAGCAGCTTGATCCAGGGGGCTACAGATACGCAGTATTTT. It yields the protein CASSLIQGATDTQYF.

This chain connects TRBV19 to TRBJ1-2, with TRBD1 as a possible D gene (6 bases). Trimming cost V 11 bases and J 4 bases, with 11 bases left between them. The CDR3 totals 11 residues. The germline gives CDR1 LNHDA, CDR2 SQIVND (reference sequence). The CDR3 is CAAATGYGYTF. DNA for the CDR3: TGTGCCGCTGCGACAGGCTATGGCTACACCTTC. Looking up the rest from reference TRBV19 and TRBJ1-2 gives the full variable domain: DGGITQSPKYLFRKEGQNVTLSCEQNLNHDAMYWYRQDPGQGLRLIYYSQIVNDFQKGDIAEGYSVSREKKESFPLTVTSAQKNPTAFYLCAAATGYGYTFGSGTRLTVV.

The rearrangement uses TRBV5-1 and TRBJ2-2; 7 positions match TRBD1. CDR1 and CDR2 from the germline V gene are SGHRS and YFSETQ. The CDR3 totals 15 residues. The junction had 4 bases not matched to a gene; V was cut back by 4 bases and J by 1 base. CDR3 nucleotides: TGCGCCAGCAGCGCGGACAGGCTGAACACCGGGGAGCTGTTTTTT. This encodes CASSADRLNTGELFF.

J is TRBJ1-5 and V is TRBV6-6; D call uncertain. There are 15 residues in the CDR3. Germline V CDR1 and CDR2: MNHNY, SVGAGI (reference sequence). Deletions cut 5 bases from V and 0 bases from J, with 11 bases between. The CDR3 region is CASSPSGYSNQPQHF. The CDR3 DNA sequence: TGTGCCAGCAGTCCCTCGGGTTATAGCAATCAGCCCCAGCATTTT.

CDR3 residues: CASSSREWAYNEQFF. The DNA of the CDR3 is TGTGCCAGCAGCTCGCGGGAGTGGGCCTACAATGAGCAGTTCTTC. This chain uses TRBV7-9 with TRBJ2-1, with TRBD2 identical over 7 bases. Germline V lookup: CDR1 SEHNR, CDR2 FQNEAQ (reference sequence). CDR3 size: 15 residues. With 4 bases clipped from V and 2 bases from J, the junction kept 5 bases outside the gene matches.

Here the CDR3 DNA reads TGTGCCAGCAGCGCTACAGGGATCTATGGCTACACCTTC. It translates to CASSATGIYGYTF. V gene TRBV7-9 combines with J gene TRBJ1-2, with D possibly being TRBD1 (6 bases). The germline V gene encodes CDR1 SEHNR and CDR2 FQNEAQ (reference sequence). V lost 5 bases and J 4 bases, leaving 11 bases between the germline ends. The CDR3 sequence is 13 residues long.

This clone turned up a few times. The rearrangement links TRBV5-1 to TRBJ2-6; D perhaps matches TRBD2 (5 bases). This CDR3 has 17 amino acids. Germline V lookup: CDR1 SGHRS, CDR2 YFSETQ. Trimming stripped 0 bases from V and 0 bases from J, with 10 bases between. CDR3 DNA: TGCGCCAGCAGCTTGGTGGACTTCCGCTCTGGGGCCAACGTCCTGACTTTC. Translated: CASSLVDFRSGANVLTF. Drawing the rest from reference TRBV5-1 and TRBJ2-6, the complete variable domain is KAGVTQTPRYLIKTRGQQVTLSCSPISGHRSVSWYQQTPGQGLQFLFEYFSETQRNKGNFPGRFSGRQFSNSRSEMNVSTLELGDSALYLCASSLVDFRSGANVLTFGAGSRLTVL.

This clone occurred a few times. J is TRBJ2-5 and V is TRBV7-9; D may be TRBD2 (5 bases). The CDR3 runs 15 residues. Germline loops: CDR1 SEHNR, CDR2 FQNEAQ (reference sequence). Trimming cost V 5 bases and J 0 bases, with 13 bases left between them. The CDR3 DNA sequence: TGTGCCAGCAGCCCGAGGACTGTGTACCAAGAGACCCAGTACTTC. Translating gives CASSPRTVYQETQYF.

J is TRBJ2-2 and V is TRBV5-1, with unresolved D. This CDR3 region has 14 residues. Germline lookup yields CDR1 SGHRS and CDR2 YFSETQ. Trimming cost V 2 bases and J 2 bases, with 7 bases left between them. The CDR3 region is CASSFTLNTGELFF. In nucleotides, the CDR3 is TGCGCCAGCAGCTTTACTCTAAACACCGGGGAGCTGTTTTTT.

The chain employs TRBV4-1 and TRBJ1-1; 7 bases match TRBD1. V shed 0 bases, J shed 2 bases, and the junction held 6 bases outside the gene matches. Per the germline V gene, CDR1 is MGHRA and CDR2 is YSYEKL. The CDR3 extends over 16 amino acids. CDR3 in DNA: TGCGCCAGCAGCCAAGAGAGGGGGCCCCTTAACACTGAAGCTTTCTTT. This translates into CASSQERGPLNTEAFF.

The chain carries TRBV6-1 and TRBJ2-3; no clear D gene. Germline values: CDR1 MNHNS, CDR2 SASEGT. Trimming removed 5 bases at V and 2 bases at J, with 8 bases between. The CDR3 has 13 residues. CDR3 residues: CASSPWATDTQYF. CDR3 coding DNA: TGTGCCAGCAGTCCGTGGGCCACAGATACGCAGTATTTT.

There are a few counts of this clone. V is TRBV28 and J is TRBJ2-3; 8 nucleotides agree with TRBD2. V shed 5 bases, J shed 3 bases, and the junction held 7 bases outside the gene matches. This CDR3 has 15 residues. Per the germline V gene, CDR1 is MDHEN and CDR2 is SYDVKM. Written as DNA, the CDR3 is TGTGCCAGCAGTCTCGGGGGCGGGGGGACAGATACGCAGTATTTT. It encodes CASSLGGGGTDTQYF. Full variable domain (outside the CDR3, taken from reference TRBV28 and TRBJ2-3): DVKVTQSSRYLVKRTGEKVFLECVQDMDHENMFWYRQDPGLGLRLIYFSYDVKMKEKGDIPEGYSVSREKKERFSLILESASTNQTSMYLCASSLGGGGTDTQYFGPGTRLTVL.

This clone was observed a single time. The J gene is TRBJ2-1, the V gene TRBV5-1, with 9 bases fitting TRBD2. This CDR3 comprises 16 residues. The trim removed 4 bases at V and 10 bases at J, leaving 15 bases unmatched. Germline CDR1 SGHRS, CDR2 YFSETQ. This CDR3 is CASSPAGLAGWEEQFF. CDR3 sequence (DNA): TGCGCCAGCAGCCCCGCCGGGCTAGCGGGATGGGAGGAGCAGTTCTTC.

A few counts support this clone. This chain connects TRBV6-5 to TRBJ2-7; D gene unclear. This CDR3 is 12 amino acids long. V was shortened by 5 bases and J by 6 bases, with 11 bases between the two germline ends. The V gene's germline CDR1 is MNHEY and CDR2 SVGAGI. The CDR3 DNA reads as TGTGCCAGCAGTATCCCAGGTTCCGAGCAGTACTTC. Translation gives CASSIPGSEQYF.

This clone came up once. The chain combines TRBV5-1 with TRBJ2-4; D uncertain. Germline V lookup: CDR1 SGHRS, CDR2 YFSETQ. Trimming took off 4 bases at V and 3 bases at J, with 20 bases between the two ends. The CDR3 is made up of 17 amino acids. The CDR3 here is CASSASEASASKNIQYF. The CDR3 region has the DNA TGCGCCAGCAGCGCCTCCGAGGCCTCGGCCAGCAAAAACATTCAGTACTTC.

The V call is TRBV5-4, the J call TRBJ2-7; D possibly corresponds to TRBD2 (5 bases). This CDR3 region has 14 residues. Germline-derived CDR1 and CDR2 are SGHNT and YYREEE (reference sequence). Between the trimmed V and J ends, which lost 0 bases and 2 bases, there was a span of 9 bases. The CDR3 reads CASSLAGITYEQYF. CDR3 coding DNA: TGTGCCAGCAGCTTGGCGGGAATAACCTACGAGCAGTACTTC.

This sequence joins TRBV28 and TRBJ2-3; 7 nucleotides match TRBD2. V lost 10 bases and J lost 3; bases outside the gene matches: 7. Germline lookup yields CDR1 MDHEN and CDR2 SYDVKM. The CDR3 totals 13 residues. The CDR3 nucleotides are TGTGCCACCCGGGTCGGGGGGACAGATACGCAGTATTTT. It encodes CATRVGGTDTQYF. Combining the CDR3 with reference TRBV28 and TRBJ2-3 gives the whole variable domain DVKVTQSSRYLVKRTGEKVFLECVQDMDHENMFWYRQDPGLGLRLIYFSYDVKMKEKGDIPEGYSVSREKKERFSLILESASTNQTSMYLCATRVGGTDTQYFGPGTRLTVL.

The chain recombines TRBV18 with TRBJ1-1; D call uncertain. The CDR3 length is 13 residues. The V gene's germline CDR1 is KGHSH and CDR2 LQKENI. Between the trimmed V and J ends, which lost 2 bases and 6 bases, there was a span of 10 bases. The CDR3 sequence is CASSPSTGAEAFF. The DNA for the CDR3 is TGTGCCAGCTCACCATCAACCGGGGCTGAAGCTTTCTTT.

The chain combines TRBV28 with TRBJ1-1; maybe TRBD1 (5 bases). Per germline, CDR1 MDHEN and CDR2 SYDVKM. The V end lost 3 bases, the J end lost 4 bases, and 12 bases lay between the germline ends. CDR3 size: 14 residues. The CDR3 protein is CASSLLQVATEAFF. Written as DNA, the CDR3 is TGTGCCAGCAGTTTGCTACAGGTGGCCACTGAAGCTTTCTTT.

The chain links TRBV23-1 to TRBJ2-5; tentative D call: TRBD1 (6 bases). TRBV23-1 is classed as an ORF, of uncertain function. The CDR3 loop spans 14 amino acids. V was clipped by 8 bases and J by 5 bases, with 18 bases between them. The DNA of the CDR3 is TGCGCCAGCCCGTTAGGCAGGGGCGATGAGACCCAGTACTTC. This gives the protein CASPLGRGDETQYF.

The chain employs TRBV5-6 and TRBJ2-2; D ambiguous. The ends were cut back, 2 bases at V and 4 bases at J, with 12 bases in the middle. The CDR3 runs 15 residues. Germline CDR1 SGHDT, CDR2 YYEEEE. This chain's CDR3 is CASSFGGRSTGELFF. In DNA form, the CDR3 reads TGTGCCAGCAGCTTTGGCGGTCGGAGCACCGGGGAGCTGTTTTTT.

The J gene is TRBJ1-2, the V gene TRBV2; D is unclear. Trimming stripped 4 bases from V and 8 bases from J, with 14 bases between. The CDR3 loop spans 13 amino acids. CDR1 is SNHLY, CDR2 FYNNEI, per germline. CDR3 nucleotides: TGTGCCAGCAGTGCCGGGTACGCGGGGGGCTACACCTTC. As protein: CASSAGYAGGYTF.

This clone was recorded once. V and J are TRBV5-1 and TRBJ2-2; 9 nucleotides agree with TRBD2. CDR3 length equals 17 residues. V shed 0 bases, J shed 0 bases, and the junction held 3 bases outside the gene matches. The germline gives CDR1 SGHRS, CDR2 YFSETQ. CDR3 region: CASSLVASGTNTGELFF. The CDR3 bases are TGCGCCAGCAGCTTGGTGGCTAGCGGGACGAACACCGGGGAGCTGTTTTTT.